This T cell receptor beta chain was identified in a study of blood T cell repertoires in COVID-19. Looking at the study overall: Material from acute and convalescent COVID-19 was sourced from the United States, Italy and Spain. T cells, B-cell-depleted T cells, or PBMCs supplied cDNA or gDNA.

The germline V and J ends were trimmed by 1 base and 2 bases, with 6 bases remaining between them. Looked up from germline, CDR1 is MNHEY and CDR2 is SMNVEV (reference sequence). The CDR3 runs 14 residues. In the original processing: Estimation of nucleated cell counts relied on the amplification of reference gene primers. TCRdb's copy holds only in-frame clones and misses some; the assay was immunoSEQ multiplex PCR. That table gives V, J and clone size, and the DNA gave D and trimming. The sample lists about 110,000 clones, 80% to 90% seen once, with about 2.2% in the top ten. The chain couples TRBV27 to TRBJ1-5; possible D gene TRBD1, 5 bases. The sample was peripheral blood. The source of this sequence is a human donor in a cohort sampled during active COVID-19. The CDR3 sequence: CASSLWGGNQPQHF. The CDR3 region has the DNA TGTGCCAGCAGTTTATGGGGGGGCAATCAGCCCCAGCATTTT.